Presented here are 28 T cell receptor beta chains from one specimen sequenced in a study of blood T cells in healthy people across ages (dated by TCRdb to about 2015). Library preparation employed 5' RACE. The data were produced on an Illumina HiSeq 2500. A second roughly 7 to 12 cycle PCR used a sample-barcoded 5' primer and a J-beta primer mix. TCRdb applied fastp at Q25 and MiXCR to the public reads, then kept only in-frame beta chains. Each record represents a unique CDR3 protein, reported with the most common genes and DNA among its rows. Here the sample has hundreds of thousands of distinct CDR3 sequences; 32% occur a single time. The ten largest account for approximately 15% of the sample. Sequenced input: blood. The source of these receptors is a woman of 80 years or more in good health. Donor details come from another sample of the same person, matched by shared clones.

This clonotype has at least ten counts. V usage is TRBV7-9 and J usage is TRBJ2-1; 9 positions agree with TRBD2. V trimming: 5 bases; J trimming: 0 bases; junction bases outside the gene matches: 14. The CDR3 runs to 19 residues. Per germline, CDR1 SEHNR and CDR2 FQNEAQ (reference sequence). Here the CDR3 DNA reads TGTGCCAGCAGCCGGATGCCCAGCGGGGGGCCGAGCTCCTACAATGAGCAGTTCTTC. Protein: CASSRMPSGGPSSYNEQFF.

Concerning this clonotype itself: Possible read error: a much larger clone is one base away. V usage is TRBV5-1 and J usage is TRBJ2-1; no clear D gene. Near its end, the DNA agrees better with TRBJ2-7, so the J call may be wrong. CDR1 and CDR2 (germline): SGHRS, YFSETQ. The CDR3 consists of 14 residues. The CDR3 region is CASSLGGTYNEQYF. The DNA for the CDR3 is TGCGCCAGCAGCTTGGGGGGTACCTACAATGAGCAGTACTTC.

This clonotype came up once. The chain joins TRBV4-1 to TRBJ2-4, with a possible D match to TRBD1 (5 bases). CDR1 and CDR2 from the germline V gene are MGHRA and YSYEKL. This CDR3 comprises 16 residues. V was cut by 4 bases and J by 3 bases, with 16 bases left in between. The CDR3 spells CASSPRGPQVKNIQYF. The CDR3 nucleotides are TGCGCCAGCAGCCCCCGAGGTCCACAGGTCAAAAACATTCAGTACTTC.

The CDR3 nucleotides read TGTGCCAGCAGTGATGTCGGAGGTGGCTCTGGAAACACCATATATTTT. It specifies CASSDVGGGSGNTIYF. The gene calls are TRBV25-1 and TRBJ1-3, with D uncertain. The CDR3 consists of 16 residues. Per germline, CDR1 MGHDK and CDR2 SYGVNS. V lost 3 bases, J lost 0 bases, and 12 bases lay in between.

This clonotype was counted many times. The chain recombines TRBV12-3 or TRBV12-4 with TRBJ2-1, with D perhaps being TRBD1 or TRBD2 (5 bases each). The CDR3 contains 15 residues. The V and J ends lost 3 bases and 8 bases respectively, with 17 bases between them. This CDR3 reads CASSLRGTPWDEQFF. The CDR3 coding sequence is TGTGCCAGCAGTTTGAGGGGAACACCCTGGGATGAGCAGTTCTTC.

This clonotype came up a few times. This chain's CDR3 is CASSQRQEFFTEAFF. In nucleotides, the CDR3 is TGTGCCAGCAGCCAACGACAAGAATTTTTCACTGAAGCTTTCTTT. This sequence joins TRBV5-5 and TRBJ1-1, with D hard to call. Germline V gene data show CDR1 as SGHKS and CDR2 as YYEKEE (reference sequence). Trimming pared 4 bases from V and 4 bases from J, leaving 17 bases between. CDR3 length: 15 amino acids. Filled out from reference TRBV5-5 and TRBJ1-1, the complete variable domain reads DAGVTQSPTHLIKTRGQQVTLRCSPISGHKSVSWYQQVLGQGPQFIFQYYEKEERGRGNFPDRFSARQFPNYSSELNVNALLLGDSALYLCASSQRQEFFTEAFFGQGTRLTVV.

This clonotype has just a few counts. The chain carries TRBV9 and TRBJ2-2; D gene ambiguous. This CDR3 comprises 14 residues. Trimming took 7 bases from V and 3 from J, leaving 13 bases between them. Germline V gene sequence: CDR1 SGDLS, CDR2 YYNGEE. This chain's CDR3 is CASSSRAHTGELFF. The CDR3 region has the DNA TGTGCCAGCTCCAGCCGGGCACACACCGGGGAGCTGTTTTTT. Together with reference TRBV9 and TRBJ2-2, the CDR3 gives the full variable domain: DSGVTQTPKHLITATGQRVTLRCSPRSGDLSVYWYQQSLDQGLQFLIQYYNGEERAKGNILERFSAQQFPDLHSELNLSSLELGDSALYFCASSSRAHTGELFFGEGSRLTVL.

J is TRBJ2-1 and V is TRBV4-1, with 11 bases identical to TRBD2. CDR3 length equals 17 residues. Germline loops: CDR1 MGHRA, CDR2 YSYEKL. Losses at the gene ends were 0 bases for V and 0 bases for J; bases not matched to a gene: 1. CDR3 protein: CASSQDTSGSSYNEQFF. The CDR3 nucleotides read TGCGCCAGCAGCCAAGATACTAGCGGGAGCTCCTACAATGAGCAGTTCTTC.

A word on this clonotype: The junction does not match germline at one end; this may be a read error. The V gene is TRBV12-3 or TRBV12-4, the J gene TRBJ2-3, with D possibly being TRBD2 (5 bases). CDR3 length equals 14 residues. CDR3 coding DNA: TGTGCCAGCAGCTACAGAGGGAGAGCAGATATGCAGTATTTT. Residues: CASSYRGRADMQYF.

Turning to this clonotype: This could be a read error, since a much larger clone is one nucleotide away. The chain employs TRBV9 and TRBJ2-3; 9 nucleotides align to TRBD2. Germline V gives CDR1 SGDLS, CDR2 YYNGEE. The CDR3 is made up of 16 amino acids. The CDR3 nucleotides read TGTGCCAGCAGCGTAGGACGGCGGGGGGGATCGGATATGCAGTATTTT. Its translation is CASSVGRRGGSDMQYF.

In this sample, this clonotype turned up many times. The V and J genes are TRBV11-2 and TRBJ2-7; 8 bases line up with TRBD2. Germline V CDR1 and CDR2: SGHAT, FQNNGV. There are 15 residues in the CDR3. With V trimmed by 4 bases and J by 7 bases, 12 bases remained unmatched. This chain's CDR3 is CASSSAPSGGSEQYF. CDR3 coding DNA: TGTGCCAGCAGCTCGGCCCCCAGCGGGGGCAGTGAGCAGTACTTC.

This clonotype has a count of ten or more. The chain carries TRBV29-1 and TRBJ2-5; 7 nucleotides line up with TRBD1. The CDR3 consists of 12 residues. Germline V CDR1 and CDR2: SQVTM, ANQGSEA. V gave up 6 bases and J gave up 0 bases; unmatched junction bases: 1. As DNA, the CDR3 is TGCAGCGTCGACAGGGACCAAGAGACCCAGTACTTC. It specifies CSVDRDQETQYF. The variable domain in full, completed from reference TRBV29-1 and TRBJ2-5, reads SAVISQKPSRDICQRGTSLTIQCQVDSQVTMMFWYRQQPGQSLTLIATANQGSEATYESGFVIDKFPISRPNLTFSTLTVSNMSPEDSSIYLCSVDRDQETQYFGPGTRLLVL.

With regard to this clonotype: A read error may explain this, as a much larger clone is one base away. The genes are TRBV7-2 and TRBJ2-7; 7 bases match TRBD2. Germline-derived CDR1 and CDR2 are SGHTA and FQGNSA. The CDR3 runs 14 residues. After removal of 5 bases from V and 2 bases from J, the junction contained 6 bases not matched to a gene. CDR3: CASSPVGGAYEQYF. The CDR3, as DNA: TGTGCCAGCAGCCCCGTTGGGGGGGCCTACGAGCAGTACTTC.

V usage is TRBV20-1 and J usage is TRBJ2-3, with 9 bases that match TRBD2. The V gene's germline CDR1 is DFQATT and CDR2 SNEGSKA (reference sequence). The V and J ends lost 1 base and 4 bases, in that order; junction bases with no gene match: 3. This CDR3 spans 14 amino acids. This chain's CDR3 is CSARVAGAPDTQYF. CDR3 sequence (DNA): TGCAGTGCTAGAGTAGCGGGAGCACCAGATACGCAGTATTTT.

Only a few counts were recorded for this clonotype. This chain connects TRBV7-8 to TRBJ1-1; weak D call: TRBD1 (5 bases). CDR3 size: 13 residues. V dropped 0 bases and J dropped 6 bases, with 8 bases sitting between them. Germline-derived CDR1 and CDR2 are SGHVS and FQNEAQ. The CDR3 loop is CASSLALGAEAFF. DNA for the CDR3: TGTGCCAGCAGCTTAGCGCTGGGGGCTGAAGCTTTCTTT.

In its sample, this clonotype was seen many times. The chain links TRBV6-5 to TRBJ2-3; 7 bases align to TRBD1. Germline V lookup: CDR1 MNHEY, CDR2 SVGAGI. The CDR3 has 14 amino acids. The ends lost 2 bases at V and 4 bases at J; junction bases unmatched: 3. CDR3 bases: TGTGCCAGCAGTTACGTGGGACAGCCAGATACGCAGTATTTT. Residues: CASSYVGQPDTQYF.

This clonotype occurred many times. This chain connects TRBV6-6 to TRBJ1-6; D ambiguous. The germline V and J ends were trimmed by 2 bases and 4 bases, with 6 bases remaining between them. There are 14 residues in the CDR3. Germline V lookup: CDR1 MNHNY, CDR2 SVGAGI (reference sequence). DNA of the CDR3: TGTGCCAGCAGTTACGACGGATATAATTCACCCCTCCACTTT. This gives the protein CASSYDGYNSPLHF.

This clonotype was recorded many times. The chain couples TRBV7-3 to TRBJ2-3; TRBD2 aligns across 11 bases. Germline V gene data show CDR1 as SGHTA and CDR2 as FQGTGA. This CDR3 contains 17 residues. With V trimmed by 0 bases and J by 6 bases, 8 bases remained unmatched. The CDR3 protein is CASSLTGSGGAGDTQYF. The CDR3 nucleotides are TGTGCCAGCAGCTTAACGGGTAGCGGGGGGGCGGGGGATACGCAGTATTTT. Supplemented by reference TRBV7-3 and TRBJ2-3, the full variable domain reads GAGVSQTPSNKVTEKGKYVELRCDPISGHTALYWYRQSLGQGPEFLIYFQGTGAADDSGLPNDRFFAVRPEGSVSTLKIQRTERGDSAVYLCASSLTGSGGAGDTQYFGPGTRLTVL.

This clonotype was counted at least ten times. CDR3 sequence reads: CASRNGLAGGNYEQYF. Here the CDR3 DNA reads TGTGCCAGCAGGAACGGACTAGCGGGGGGAAACTACGAGCAGTACTTC. The chain is built from TRBV6-5 and TRBJ2-7; TRBD2 agrees at 14 bases. The CDR3 length is 16 residues. V gave up 6 bases and J gave up 3 bases; unmatched junction bases: 7. Germline lookup yields CDR1 MNHEY and CDR2 SVGAGI.

The chain is built from TRBV7-6 and TRBJ2-3; 8 bases are shared with TRBD2. V shed 1 base, J shed 2 bases, and the junction held 2 bases outside the gene matches. The germline gives CDR1 SGHVS, CDR2 FNYEAQ. This CDR3 has 15 amino acids. The CDR3, as DNA: TGTGCCAGCAGCTTAGGCGGACTAGCCACAGATACGCAGTATTTT. Amino acid sequence: CASSLGGLATDTQYF.

Only a few counts were recorded for this clonotype. J is TRBJ1-5 and V is TRBV28; D may be TRBD1 (5 bases). Per germline, CDR1 MDHEN and CDR2 SYDVKM. Trimming pared 6 bases from V and 6 bases from J, leaving 18 bases between. The CDR3 is made up of 15 amino acids. CDR3 in amino acids: CASSDGSGTSQPQHF. In nucleotides, the CDR3 is TGTGCCAGCAGCGATGGCAGTGGGACCAGTCAGCCCCAGCATTTT. Complete variable domain (other parts from reference TRBV28 and TRBJ1-5): DVKVTQSSRYLVKRTGEKVFLECVQDMDHENMFWYRQDPGLGLRLIYFSYDVKMKEKGDIPEGYSVSREKKERFSLILESASTNQTSMYLCASSDGSGTSQPQHFGDGTRLSIL.

The chain couples TRBV5-1 to TRBJ2-7; D ambiguous. The end of the DNA aligns better with TRBJ2-5, so the J call may be wrong. The CDR3 extends over 14 amino acids. Per germline, CDR1 SGHRS and CDR2 YFSETQ. CDR3 sequence reads: CASSLAESSETQYF. As DNA, the CDR3 is TGCGCCAGCAGCTTGGCCGAGTCGTCAGAGACCCAGTACTTC.

This clonotype was seen at least ten times. This chain links TRBV29-1 with TRBJ1-2; weak D call: TRBD1 (6 bases). Germline CDR1 SQVTM, CDR2 ANQGSEA. The CDR3 is 15 amino acids. V dropped 6 bases and J dropped 0 bases, with 17 bases sitting between them. The CDR3 reads CSVLGHLGPNYGYTF. CDR3 coding DNA: TGCAGCGTCCTGGGACATCTGGGCCCTAACTATGGCTACACCTTC. The whole variable domain, remainder taken from reference TRBV29-1 and TRBJ1-2, is SAVISQKPSRDICQRGTSLTIQCQVDSQVTMMFWYRQQPGQSLTLIATANQGSEATYESGFVIDKFPISRPNLTFSTLTVSNMSPEDSSIYLCSVLGHLGPNYGYTFGSGTRLTVV.

This chain joins TRBV6-6 and TRBJ1-5; weak D call: TRBD1 (6 bases). Germline CDR1 and CDR2: MNHNY and SVGAGI (reference sequence). Trimming took off 0 bases at V and 11 bases at J, with 17 bases between the two ends. The CDR3 totals 15 residues. The CDR3 nucleotides are TGTGCCAGCAGTTACTCTTCAGGGTTTGAGGGGGCCCAGCATTTT. This gives the protein CASSYSSGFEGAQHF.

The chain couples TRBV7-2 to TRBJ1-2; D not resolved. Germline V gene lookup returns CDR1 SGHTA and CDR2 FQGNSA. This CDR3 is built from 13 residues. V lost 5 bases, J lost 6 bases, and 13 bases lay in between. The CDR3 sequence: CASSLILGHGYTF. The DNA for the CDR3 is TGTGCCAGCAGCCTGATCCTGGGCCATGGCTACACCTTC.

This clonotype was counted between two and nine times. The CDR3 here is CASSEAIAGGQETQYF. The CDR3 nucleotides are TGTGCCAGCAGTGAAGCGATAGCGGGGGGGCAAGAGACCCAGTACTTC. This sequence joins TRBV2 and TRBJ2-5; 11 nucleotides line up with TRBD2. CDR1 and CDR2 (germline): SNHLY, FYNNEI. This CDR3 contains 16 residues. J was trimmed by 2 bases and V by 0 bases; bases with no gene match: 2.

This clonotype was detected many times. V and J are TRBV7-2 and TRBJ1-1; D unclear. The V and J ends lost 5 bases and 1 base respectively, with 14 bases between them. This CDR3 spans 15 amino acids. CDR1 and CDR2 (germline): SGHTA, FQGNSA. The CDR3 is CASSPGLNPNTEAFF. In DNA form, the CDR3 reads TGTGCCAGCAGCCCCGGACTCAACCCGAACACTGAAGCTTTCTTT.

The rearrangement links TRBV11-3 to TRBJ2-1; 7 bases are a match to TRBD2. Germline assignment: CDR1 SGHNT and CDR2 YENEEA. The CDR3 extends over 17 amino acids. The V gene end was trimmed by 2 bases and the J gene end by 5 bases; junction bases not matched to a gene: 12. The DNA of the CDR3 is TGTGCCAGCAGCTTAAGGCCTCCCGGGACTACCAACAATGAGCAGTTCTTC. Translation gives CASSLRPPGTTNNEQFF.